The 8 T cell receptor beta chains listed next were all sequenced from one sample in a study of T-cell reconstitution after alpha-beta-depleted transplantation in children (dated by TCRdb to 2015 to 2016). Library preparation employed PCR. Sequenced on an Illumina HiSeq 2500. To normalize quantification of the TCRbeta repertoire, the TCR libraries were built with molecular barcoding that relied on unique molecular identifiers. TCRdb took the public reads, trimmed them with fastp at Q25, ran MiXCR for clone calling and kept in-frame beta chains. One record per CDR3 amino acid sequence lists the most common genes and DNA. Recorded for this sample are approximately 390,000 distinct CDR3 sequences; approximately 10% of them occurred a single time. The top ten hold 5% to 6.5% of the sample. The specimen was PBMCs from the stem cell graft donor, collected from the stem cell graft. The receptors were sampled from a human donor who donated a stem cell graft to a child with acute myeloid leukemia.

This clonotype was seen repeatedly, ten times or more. The CDR3 DNA is TGTGCCAGCAGCCTGACAGGGGGCATTCAGTACTTC. Its protein product is CASSLTGGIQYF. The chain has TRBV5-6 and TRBJ2-4, with 9 bases aligning to TRBD1. This CDR3 is 12 amino acids long. V dropped 4 bases and J dropped 9; count of bases not matched to a gene: 2. In germline, CDR1 is SGHDT, CDR2 YYEEEE.

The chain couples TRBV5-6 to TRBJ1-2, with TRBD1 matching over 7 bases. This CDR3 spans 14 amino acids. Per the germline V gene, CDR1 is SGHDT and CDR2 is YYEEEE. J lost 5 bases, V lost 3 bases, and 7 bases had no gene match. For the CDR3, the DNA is TGTGCCAGCAGCTGGGGGACAGAAAGTTATGGCTACACCTTC. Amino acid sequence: CASSWGTESYGYTF.

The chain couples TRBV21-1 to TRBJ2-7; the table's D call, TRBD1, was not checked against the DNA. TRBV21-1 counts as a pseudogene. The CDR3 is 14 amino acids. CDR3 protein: CASSKGRGSYEQYV. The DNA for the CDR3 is TGTGCCAGCAGCAAAGGTCGGGGGTCCTACGAGCAGTACGTC.

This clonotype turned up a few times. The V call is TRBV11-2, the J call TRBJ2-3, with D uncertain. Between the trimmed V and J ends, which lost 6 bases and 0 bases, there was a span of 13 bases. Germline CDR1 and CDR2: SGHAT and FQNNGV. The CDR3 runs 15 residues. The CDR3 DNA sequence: TGTGCCAGCAGGAGGTTCCTTACTAGCACAGATACGCAGTATTTT. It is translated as CASRRFLTSTDTQYF. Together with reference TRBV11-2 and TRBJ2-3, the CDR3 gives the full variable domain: EAGVAQSPRYKIIEKRQSVAFWCNPISGHATLYWYQQILGQGPKLLIQFQNNGVVDDSQLPKDRFSAERLKGVDSTLKIQPAKLEDSAVYLCASRRFLTSTDTQYFGPGTRLTVL.

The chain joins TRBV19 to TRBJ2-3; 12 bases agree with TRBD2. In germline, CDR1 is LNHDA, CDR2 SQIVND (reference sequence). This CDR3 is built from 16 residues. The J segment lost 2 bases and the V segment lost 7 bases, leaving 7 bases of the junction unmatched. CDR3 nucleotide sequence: TGTGCCAGTACCCCTTCTAGCGGGGGGGCCACAGATACGCAGTATTTT. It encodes CASTPSSGGATDTQYF.

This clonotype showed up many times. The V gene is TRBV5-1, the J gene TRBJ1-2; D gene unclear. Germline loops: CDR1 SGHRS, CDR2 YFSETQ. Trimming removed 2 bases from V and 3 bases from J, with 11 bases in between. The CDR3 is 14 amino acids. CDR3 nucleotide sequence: TGCGCCAGCAGCTTACCAGGCGGCGACTATGGCTACACCTTC. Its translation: CASSLPGGDYGYTF.

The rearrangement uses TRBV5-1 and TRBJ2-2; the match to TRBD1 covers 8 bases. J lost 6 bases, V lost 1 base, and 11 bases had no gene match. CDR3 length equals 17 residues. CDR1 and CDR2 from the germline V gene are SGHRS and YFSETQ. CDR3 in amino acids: CASSLFSGQVVPGELFF. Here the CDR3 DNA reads TGCGCCAGCAGCTTGTTTTCGGGACAGGTCGTCCCCGGGGAGCTGTTTTTT.

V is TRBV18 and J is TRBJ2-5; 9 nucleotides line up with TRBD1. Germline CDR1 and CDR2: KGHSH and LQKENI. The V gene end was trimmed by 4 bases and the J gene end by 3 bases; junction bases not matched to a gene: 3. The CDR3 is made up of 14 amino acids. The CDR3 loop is CASSRRQGEETQYF. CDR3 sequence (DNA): TGTGCCAGCTCACGGCGACAGGGGGAAGAGACCCAGTACTTC.